This TCR beta chain was observed in a study of cytomegalovirus exposure and HLA in healthy donors. General observations from the study: By HLA locus, TCR association rates varied in a later analysis, with DRB1 showing the most and HLA-C the fewest.

PCR amplification relied on 60 Vbeta primers (plus 13 Jbeta primers). Profiling relied on immunoSEQ multiplex PCR, and the TCRdb table lists in-frame clones only, not all of them. The sample shows around 150,000 clones, roughly three quarters of them seen only once. On this clone itself: As yet, its antigen is unknown.

The germline gives CDR1 SEHNR, CDR2 FQNEAQ (reference sequence). Trimming took off 3 bases at V and 7 bases at J, with 10 bases between the two ends. The CDR3 totals 13 residues. The sequence was collected from a woman aged 35 to 49 in good health and CMV-seronegative. The sample consisted of PBMCs. This chain connects TRBV7-9 to TRBJ1-3, with no clear D. The CDR3: CASSFAVANTIYF. CDR3 DNA: TGTGCCAGCAGCTTCGCAGTGGCTAACACCATATATTTT.